This T cell receptor (beta chain) appears in the sequencing data of a study of shared clonotypes between healthy human individuals. Cells designated naive CD8 were CD45RO-negative and were positively selected for CCR7, with terminally differentiated effector memory CD45RA+ cells excluded. Study-level findings and limits: The generation probabilities recorded for non-shared clonotypes fell below those of clonotypes shared by all four donors.

This CDR3 spans 16 amino acids. Per germline, CDR1 SGHDN and CDR2 FVKESK. V lost 3 bases and J lost 2; bases outside the gene matches: 7. Method: immunoSEQ multiplex PCR; TCRdb's copy keeps in-frame clones and lacks some. There are about 870,000 clones in the sample; 80% to 95% occur only once, and 20% to 30% lies in the top ten. A note on this clone: Its antigen remains unidentified.

The chain has TRBV14 and TRBJ2-7; TRBD1 matches at 10 bases. This receptor was identified in a man aged 30-40 years in good health. The sequenced sample consisted of naive CD8+ T cells sorted from blood. The CDR3 DNA reads TGTGCCAGCAGCCAGGCCGGGACAGGGGCAGCCTACGAGCAGTACTTC. Translation gives CASSQAGTGAAYEQYF.